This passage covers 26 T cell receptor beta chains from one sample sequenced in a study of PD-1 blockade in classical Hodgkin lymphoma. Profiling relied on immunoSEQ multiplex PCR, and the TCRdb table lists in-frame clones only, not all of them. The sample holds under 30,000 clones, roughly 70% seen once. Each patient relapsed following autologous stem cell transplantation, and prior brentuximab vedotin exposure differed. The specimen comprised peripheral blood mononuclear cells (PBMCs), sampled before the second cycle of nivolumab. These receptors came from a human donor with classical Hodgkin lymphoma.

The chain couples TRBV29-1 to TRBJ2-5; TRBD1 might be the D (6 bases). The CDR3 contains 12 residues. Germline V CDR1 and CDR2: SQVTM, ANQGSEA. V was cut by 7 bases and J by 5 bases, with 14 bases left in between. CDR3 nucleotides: TGCAGCGCTGAGGACAGTAGGGAGACCCAGTACTTC. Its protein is CSAEDSRETQYF.

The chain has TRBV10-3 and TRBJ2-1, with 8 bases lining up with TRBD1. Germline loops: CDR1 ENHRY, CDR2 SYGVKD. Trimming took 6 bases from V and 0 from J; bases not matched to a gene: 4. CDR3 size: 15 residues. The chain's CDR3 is CAIRRQGSSYNEQFF. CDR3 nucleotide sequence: TGTGCCATCAGGCGACAGGGGTCCTCCTACAATGAGCAGTTCTTC.

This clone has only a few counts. CDR3 sequence (DNA): TGTGCCAGCAGACCGCGGGGGGTCGGGGGAGATACGCAGTATTTT. Residues: CASRPRGVGGDTQYF. This chain joins TRBV6-5 and TRBJ2-3; TRBD2 agrees at 8 bases. V trimming: 6 bases; J trimming: 5 bases; junction bases outside the gene matches: 10. Germline values: CDR1 MNHEY, CDR2 SVGAGI. The CDR3 has 15 amino acids.

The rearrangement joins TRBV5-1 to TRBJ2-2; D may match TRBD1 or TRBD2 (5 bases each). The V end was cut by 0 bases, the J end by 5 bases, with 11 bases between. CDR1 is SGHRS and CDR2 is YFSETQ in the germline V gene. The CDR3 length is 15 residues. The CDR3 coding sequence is TGCGCCAGCAGCTTGGTGGGGGATCAAACCGGGGAGCTGTTTTTT. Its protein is CASSLVGDQTGELFF.

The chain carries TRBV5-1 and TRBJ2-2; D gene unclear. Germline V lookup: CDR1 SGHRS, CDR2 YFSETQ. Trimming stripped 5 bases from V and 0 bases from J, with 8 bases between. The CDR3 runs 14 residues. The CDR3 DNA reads TGCGCCAGCAGAAAGGCAGCGAACACCGGGGAGCTGTTTTTT. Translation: CASRKAANTGELFF.

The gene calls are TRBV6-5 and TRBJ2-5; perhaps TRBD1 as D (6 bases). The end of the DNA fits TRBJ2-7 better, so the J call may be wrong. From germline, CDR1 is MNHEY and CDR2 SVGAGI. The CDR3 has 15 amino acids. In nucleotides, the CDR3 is TGTGCCAGCAGTCCAGACAGGTTTAGCTCCTACGAGCAGTACTTC. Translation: CASSPDRFSSYEQYF.

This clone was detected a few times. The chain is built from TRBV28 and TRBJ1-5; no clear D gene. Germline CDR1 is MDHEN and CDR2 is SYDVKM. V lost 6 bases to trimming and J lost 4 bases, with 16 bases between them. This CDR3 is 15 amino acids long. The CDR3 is CASSLGGVGNQPQHF. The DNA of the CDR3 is TGTGCCAGCAGCCTAGGCGGGGTGGGAAATCAGCCCCAGCATTTT.

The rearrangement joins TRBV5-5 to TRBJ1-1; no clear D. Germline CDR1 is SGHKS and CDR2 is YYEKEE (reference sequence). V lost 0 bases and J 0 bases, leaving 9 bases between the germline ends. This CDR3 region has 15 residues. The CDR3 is CASSLGVSLNTEAFF. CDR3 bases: TGTGCCAGCAGCTTGGGTGTCAGTCTGAACACTGAAGCTTTCTTT.

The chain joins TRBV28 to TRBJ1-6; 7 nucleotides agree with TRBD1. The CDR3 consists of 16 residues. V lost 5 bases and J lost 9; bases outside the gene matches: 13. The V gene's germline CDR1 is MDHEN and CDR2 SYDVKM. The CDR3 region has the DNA TGTGCCAGCAGTCCCCAGGGGGTGAACATCGCTTCACCCCTCCACTTT. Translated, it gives CASSPQGVNIASPLHF.

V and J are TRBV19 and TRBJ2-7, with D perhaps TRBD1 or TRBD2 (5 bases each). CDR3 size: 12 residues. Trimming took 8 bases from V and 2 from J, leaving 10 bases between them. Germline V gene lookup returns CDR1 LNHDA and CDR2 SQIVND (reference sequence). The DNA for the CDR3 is TGTGCCAGTGGGGACGGAGCCTACGAGCAGTACTTC. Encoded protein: CASGDGAYEQYF.

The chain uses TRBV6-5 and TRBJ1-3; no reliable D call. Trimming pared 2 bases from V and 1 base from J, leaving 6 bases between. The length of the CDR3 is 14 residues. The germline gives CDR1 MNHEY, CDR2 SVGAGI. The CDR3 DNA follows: TGTGCCAGCAGTTACCTTGTGTCTGGAAACACCATATATTTT. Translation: CASSYLVSGNTIYF.

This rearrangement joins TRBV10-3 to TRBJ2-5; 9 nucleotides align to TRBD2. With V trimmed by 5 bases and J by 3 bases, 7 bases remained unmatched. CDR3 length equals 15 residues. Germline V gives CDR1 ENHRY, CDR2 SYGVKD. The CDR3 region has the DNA TGTGCCATCAGTCCTGGGACTAGCTTGGAAGAGACCCAGTACTTC. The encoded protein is CAISPGTSLEETQYF.

The CDR3 reads CASSVDRGYEQYF. CDR3 nucleotide sequence: TGTGCCAGCTCCGTGGACAGGGGCTACGAGCAGTACTTC. The rearrangement links TRBV18 to TRBJ2-7; 9 positions agree with TRBD1. CDR1 and CDR2 from the germline V gene are KGHSH and LQKENI. V lost 6 bases to trimming and J lost 3 bases; unmatched junction nucleotides: 3. The CDR3 is 13 amino acids.

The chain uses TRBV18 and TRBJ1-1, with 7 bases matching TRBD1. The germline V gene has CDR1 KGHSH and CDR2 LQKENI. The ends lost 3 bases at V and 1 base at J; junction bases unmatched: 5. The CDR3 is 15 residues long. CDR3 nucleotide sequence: TGTGCCAGCTCACCCGACAGGGCCAGGAACACTGAAGCTTTCTTT. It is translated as CASSPDRARNTEAFF. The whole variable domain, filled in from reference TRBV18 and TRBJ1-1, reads NAGVMQNPRHLVRRRGQEARLRCSPMKGHSHVYWYRQLPEEGLKFMVYLQKENIIDESGMPKERFSAEFPKEGPSILRIQQVVRGDSAAYFCASSPDRARNTEAFFGQGTRLTVV.

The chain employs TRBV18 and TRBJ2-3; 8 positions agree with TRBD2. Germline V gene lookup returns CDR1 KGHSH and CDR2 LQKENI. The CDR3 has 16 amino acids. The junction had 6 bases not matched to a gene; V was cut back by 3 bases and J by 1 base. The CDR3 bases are TGTGCCAGCTCACCCGGAGCGGGGGCCCGCACAGATACGCAGTATTTT. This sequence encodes CASSPGAGARTDTQYF.

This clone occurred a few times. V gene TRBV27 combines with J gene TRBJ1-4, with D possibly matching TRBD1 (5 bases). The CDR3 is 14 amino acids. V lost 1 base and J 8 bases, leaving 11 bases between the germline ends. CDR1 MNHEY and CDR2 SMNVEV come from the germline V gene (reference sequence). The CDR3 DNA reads TGTGCCAGCAGTTTATGGGGGGAACGGGAAAAACTGTTTTTT. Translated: CASSLWGEREKLFF.

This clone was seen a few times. The CDR3 bases are TGTGCCAGCAGCTTTGGCCAGGCAAGCGGAAACACCATATATTTT. Protein sequence: CASSFGQASGNTIYF. The rearrangement links TRBV7-9 to TRBJ1-3; D unclear. CDR3 length equals 15 residues. Trimming stripped 3 bases from V and 4 bases from J, with 13 bases between. Germline CDR1 SEHNR, CDR2 FQNEAQ (reference sequence). Based on the CDR3 plus reference TRBV7-9 and TRBJ1-3, the full variable domain is DTGVSQNPRHKITKRGQNVTFRCDPISEHNRLYWYRQTLGQGPEFLTYFQNEAQLEKSRLLSDRFSAERPKGSFSTLEIQRTEQGDSAMYLCASSFGQASGNTIYFGEGSWLTVV.

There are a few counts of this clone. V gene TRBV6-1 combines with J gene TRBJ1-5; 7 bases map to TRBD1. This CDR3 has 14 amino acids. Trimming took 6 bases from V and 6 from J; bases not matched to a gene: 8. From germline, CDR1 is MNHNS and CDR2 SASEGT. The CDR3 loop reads CASSWDSKGQPQHF. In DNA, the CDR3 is TGTGCCAGCAGCTGGGACAGCAAGGGTCAGCCCCAGCATTTT.

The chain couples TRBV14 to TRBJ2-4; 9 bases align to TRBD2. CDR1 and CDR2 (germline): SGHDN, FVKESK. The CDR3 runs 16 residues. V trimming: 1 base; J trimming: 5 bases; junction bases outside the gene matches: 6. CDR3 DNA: TGTGCCAGCAGCCAAGGTTTCCCTAGCGGGGAAAACATTCAGTACTTC. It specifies CASSQGFPSGENIQYF.

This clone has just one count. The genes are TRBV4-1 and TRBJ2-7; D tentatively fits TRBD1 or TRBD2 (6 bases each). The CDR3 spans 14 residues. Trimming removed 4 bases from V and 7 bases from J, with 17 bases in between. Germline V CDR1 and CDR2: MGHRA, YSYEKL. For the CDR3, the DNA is TGCGCCAGCAGCCGGGGAACAGGGAGGAGAGAGCAGTACTTC. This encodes CASSRGTGRREQYF.

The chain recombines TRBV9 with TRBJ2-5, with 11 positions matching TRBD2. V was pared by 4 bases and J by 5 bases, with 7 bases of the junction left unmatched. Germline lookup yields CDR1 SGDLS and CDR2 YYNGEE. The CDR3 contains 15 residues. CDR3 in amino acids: CASSPNRLAGETQYF. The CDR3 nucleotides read TGTGCCAGCAGCCCCAACCGACTAGCGGGGGAGACCCAGTACTTC. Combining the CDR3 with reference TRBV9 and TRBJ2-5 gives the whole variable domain DSGVTQTPKHLITATGQRVTLRCSPRSGDLSVYWYQQSLDQGLQFLIQYYNGEERAKGNILERFSAQQFPDLHSELNLSSLELGDSALYFCASSPNRLAGETQYFGPGTRLLVL.

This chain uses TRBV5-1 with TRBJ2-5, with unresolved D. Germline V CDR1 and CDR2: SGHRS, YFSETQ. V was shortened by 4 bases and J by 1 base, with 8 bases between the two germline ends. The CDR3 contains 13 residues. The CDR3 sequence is CASSNSPQETQYF. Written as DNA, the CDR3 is TGCGCCAGCAGCAACAGCCCCCAAGAGACCCAGTACTTC. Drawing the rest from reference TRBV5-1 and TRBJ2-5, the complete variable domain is KAGVTQTPRYLIKTRGQQVTLSCSPISGHRSVSWYQQTPGQGLQFLFEYFSETQRNKGNFPGRFSGRQFSNSRSEMNVSTLELGDSALYLCASSNSPQETQYFGPGTRLLVL.

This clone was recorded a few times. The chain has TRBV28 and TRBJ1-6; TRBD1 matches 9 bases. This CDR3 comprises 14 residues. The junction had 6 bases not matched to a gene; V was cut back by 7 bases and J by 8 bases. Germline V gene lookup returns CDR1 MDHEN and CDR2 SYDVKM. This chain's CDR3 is CASTSDRGYSPLHF. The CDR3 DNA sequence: TGTGCCAGCACCTCGGACAGGGGTTATTCACCCCTCCACTTT.

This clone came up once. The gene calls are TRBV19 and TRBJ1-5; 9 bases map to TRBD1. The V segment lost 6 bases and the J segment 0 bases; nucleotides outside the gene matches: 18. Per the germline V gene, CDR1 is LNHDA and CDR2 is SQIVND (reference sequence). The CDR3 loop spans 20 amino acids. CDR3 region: CASSGRTGESTVVSNQPQHF. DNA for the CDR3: TGTGCCAGTAGCGGCCGGACAGGGGAGTCAACCGTGGTTAGCAATCAGCCCCAGCATTTT.

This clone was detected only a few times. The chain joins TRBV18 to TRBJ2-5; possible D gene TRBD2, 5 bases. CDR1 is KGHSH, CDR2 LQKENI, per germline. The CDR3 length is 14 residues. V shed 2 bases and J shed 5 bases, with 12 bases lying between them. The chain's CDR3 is CASSPGESGETQYF. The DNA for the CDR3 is TGTGCCAGCTCACCAGGGGAGTCGGGGGAGACCCAGTACTTC.

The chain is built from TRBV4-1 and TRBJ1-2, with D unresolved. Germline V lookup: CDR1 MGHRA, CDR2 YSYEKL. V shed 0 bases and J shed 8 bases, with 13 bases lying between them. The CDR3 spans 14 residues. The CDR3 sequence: CASSQDYGNRGYTF. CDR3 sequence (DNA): TGCGCCAGCAGCCAAGATTACGGGAACCGGGGCTACACCTTC.